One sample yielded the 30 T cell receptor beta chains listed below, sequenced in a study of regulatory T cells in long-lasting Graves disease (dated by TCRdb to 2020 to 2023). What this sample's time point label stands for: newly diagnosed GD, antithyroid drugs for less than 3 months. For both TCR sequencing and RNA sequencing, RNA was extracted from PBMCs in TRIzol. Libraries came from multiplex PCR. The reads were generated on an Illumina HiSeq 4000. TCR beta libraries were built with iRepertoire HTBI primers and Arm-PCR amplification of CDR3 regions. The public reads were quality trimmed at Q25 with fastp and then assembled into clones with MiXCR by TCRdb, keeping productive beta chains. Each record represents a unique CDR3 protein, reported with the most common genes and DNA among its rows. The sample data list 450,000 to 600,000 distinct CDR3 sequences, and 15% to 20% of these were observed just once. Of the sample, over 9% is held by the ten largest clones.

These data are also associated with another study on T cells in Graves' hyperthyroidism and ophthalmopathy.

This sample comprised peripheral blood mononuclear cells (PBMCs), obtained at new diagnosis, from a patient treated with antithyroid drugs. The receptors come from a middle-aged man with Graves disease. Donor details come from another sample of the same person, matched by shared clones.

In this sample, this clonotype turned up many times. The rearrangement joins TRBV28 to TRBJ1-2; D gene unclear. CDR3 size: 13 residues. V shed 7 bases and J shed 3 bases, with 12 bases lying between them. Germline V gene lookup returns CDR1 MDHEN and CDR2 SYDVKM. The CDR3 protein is CASNWQAHYGYTF. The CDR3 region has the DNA TGTGCCAGCAACTGGCAGGCGCACTATGGCTACACCTTC.

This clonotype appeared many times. Here the CDR3 reads CASSLETEKAFF. CDR3 in DNA: TGCGCCAGCAGCTTGGAGACAGAAAAAGCTTTCTTT. The chain has TRBV5-1 and TRBJ1-1; tentatively, D is TRBD1 (5 bases). Germline-derived CDR1 and CDR2 are SGHRS and YFSETQ. Trimming took 0 bases from V and 9 from J, leaving 9 bases between them. This CDR3 comprises 12 residues.

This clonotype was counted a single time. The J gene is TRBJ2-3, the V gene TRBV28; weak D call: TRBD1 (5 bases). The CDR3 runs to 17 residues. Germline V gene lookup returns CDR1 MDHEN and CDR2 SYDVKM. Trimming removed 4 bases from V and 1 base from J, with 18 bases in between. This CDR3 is CASSSRFQGGRTDTQYF. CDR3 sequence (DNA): TGTGCCAGCAGTTCCCGATTCCAGGGCGGTCGCACAGATACGCAGTATTTT.

CDR3 DNA sequence: TGCGCCAGCAGGACGGGGCCCTCAGGCTATGGCTACACCTTC. Translated, it gives CASRTGPSGYGYTF. The genes are TRBV5-1 and TRBJ1-2, with D perhaps TRBD1 (5 bases). With 5 bases removed from V and 4 bases from J, the gap between germline ends came to 15 bases. This CDR3 comprises 14 residues. CDR1 and CDR2 (germline): SGHRS, YFSETQ.

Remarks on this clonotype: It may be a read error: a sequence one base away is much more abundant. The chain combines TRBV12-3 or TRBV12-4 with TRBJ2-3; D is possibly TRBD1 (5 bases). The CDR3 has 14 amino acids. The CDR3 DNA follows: TGTGCCAGCAGCTTCACCGTTCGCACAGGTACGCAGTATTTT. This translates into CASSFTVRTGTQYF.

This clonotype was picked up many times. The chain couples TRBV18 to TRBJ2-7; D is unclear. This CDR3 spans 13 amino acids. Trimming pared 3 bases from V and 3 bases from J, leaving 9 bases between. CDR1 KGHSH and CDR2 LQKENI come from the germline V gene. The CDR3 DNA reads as TGTGCCAGCTCACCCCTCCAAAACTACGAGCAGTACTTC. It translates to CASSPLQNYEQYF.

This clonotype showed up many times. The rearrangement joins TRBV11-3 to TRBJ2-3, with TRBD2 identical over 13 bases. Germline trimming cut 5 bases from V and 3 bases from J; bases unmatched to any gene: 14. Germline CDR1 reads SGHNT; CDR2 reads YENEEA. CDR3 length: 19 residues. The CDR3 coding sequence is TGTGCCAGCAGCACCAAGCTCCCCTGGACTAGCGGGAGAACAGATACGCAGTATTTT. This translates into CASSTKLPWTSGRTDTQYF.

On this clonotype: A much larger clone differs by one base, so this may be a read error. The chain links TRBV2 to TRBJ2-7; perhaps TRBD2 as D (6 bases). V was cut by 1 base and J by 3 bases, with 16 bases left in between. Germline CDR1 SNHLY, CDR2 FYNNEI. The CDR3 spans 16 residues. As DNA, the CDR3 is TGTGCCAGCAGTGAAGGGAGAGGGAGGAGAATCTACGAGCAGTACTTC. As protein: CASSEGRGRRIYEQYF.

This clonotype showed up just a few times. This CDR3 reads CASSLMRSSYNSPLHF. The DNA of the CDR3 is TGTGCCAGCAGCTTAATGAGGAGCTCCTATAATTCACCCCTCCACTTT. The rearrangement links TRBV7-9 to TRBJ1-6; unclear D gene. The CDR3 length is 16 residues. V shed 2 bases and J shed 0 bases, with 8 bases lying between them. Germline V lookup: CDR1 SEHNR, CDR2 FQNEAQ (reference sequence).

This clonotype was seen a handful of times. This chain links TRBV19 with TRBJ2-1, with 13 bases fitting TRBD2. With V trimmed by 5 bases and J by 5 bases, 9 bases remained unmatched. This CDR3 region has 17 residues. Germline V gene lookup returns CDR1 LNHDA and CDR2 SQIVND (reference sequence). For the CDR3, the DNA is TGTGCCAGTAGTGCGCGACTAGCGGGAGGCGTAAACAATGAGCAGTTCTTC. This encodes CASSARLAGGVNNEQFF. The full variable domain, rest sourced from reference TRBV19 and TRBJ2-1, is DGGITQSPKYLFRKEGQNVTLSCEQNLNHDAMYWYRQDPGQGLRLIYYSQIVNDFQKGDIAEGYSVSREKKESFPLTVTSAQKNPTAFYLCASSARLAGGVNNEQFFGPGTRLTVL.

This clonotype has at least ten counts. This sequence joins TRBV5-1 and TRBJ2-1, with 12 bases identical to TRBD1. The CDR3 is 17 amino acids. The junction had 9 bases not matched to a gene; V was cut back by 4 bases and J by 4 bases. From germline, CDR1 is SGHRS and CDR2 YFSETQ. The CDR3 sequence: CASSASGTGGRYNEQFF. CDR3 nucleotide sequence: TGCGCCAGCAGCGCCTCCGGGACAGGGGGCCGATACAATGAGCAGTTCTTC.

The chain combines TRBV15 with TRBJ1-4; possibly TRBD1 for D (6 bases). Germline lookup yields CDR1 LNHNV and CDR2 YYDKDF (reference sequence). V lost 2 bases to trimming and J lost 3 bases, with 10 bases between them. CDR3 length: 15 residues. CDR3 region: CATSRSGDSNEKLFF. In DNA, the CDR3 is TGTGCCACCAGCAGATCAGGGGATTCTAATGAAAAACTGTTTTTT.

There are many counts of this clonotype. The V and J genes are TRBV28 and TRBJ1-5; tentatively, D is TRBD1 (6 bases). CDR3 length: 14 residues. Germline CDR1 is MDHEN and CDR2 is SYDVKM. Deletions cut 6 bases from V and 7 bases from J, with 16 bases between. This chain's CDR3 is CASSPPGGEQPQHF. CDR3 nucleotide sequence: TGTGCCAGCAGCCCCCCCGGGGGCGAGCAGCCCCAGCATTTT.

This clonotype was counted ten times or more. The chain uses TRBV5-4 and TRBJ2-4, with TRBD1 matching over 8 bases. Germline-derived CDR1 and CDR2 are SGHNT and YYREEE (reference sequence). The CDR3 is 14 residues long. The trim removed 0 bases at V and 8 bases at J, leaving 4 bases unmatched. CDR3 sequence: CASSLAGQGDIQYF. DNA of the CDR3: TGTGCCAGCAGCTTGGCCGGACAGGGAGACATTCAGTACTTC.

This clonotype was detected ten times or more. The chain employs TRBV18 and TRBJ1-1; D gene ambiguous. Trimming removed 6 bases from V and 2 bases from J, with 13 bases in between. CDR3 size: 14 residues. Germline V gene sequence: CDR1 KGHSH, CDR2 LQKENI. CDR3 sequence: CASSPEDLNTEAFF. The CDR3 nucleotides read TGTGCCAGCTCCCCAGAGGACCTTAACACTGAAGCTTTCTTT.

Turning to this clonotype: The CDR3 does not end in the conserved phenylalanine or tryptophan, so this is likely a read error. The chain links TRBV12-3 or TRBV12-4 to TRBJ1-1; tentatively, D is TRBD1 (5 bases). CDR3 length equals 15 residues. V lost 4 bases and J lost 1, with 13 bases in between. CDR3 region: CASSSSSTGNTEAFS. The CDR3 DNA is TGTGCCAGCAGTTCGAGTAGCACAGGGAACACTGAAGCTTTCTCT.

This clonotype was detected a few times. CDR3: CATSGSGPPYEQFF. The DNA for the CDR3 is TGTGCCACCAGTGGTAGCGGCCCCCCTTATGAGCAGTTCTTC. The rearrangement joins TRBV24-1 to TRBJ2-1; D possibly corresponds to TRBD2 (6 bases). The length of the CDR3 is 14 residues. CDR1 and CDR2 from the germline V gene are KGHDR and SFDVKD. Trimming took 5 bases from V and 8 from J, leaving 15 bases between them.

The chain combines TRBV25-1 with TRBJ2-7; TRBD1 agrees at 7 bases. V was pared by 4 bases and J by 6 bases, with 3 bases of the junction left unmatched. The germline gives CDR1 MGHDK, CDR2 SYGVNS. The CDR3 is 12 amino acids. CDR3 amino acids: CASSATGFEQYF. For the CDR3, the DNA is TGTGCCAGCAGTGCGACAGGGTTCGAGCAGTACTTC.

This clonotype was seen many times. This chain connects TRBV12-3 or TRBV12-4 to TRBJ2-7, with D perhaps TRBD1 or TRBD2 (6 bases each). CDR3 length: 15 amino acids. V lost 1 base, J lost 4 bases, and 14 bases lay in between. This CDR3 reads CASSLEAGGGYEQYF. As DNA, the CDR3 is TGTGCCAGCAGTTTAGAGGCAGGAGGGGGTTACGAGCAGTACTTC.

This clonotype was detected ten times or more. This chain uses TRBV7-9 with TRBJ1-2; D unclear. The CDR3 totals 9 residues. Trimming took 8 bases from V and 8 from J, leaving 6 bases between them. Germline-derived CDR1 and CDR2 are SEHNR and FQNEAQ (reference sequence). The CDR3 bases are TGTGCCAGCGAGTCGGGCTACACCTTC. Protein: CASESGYTF.

CDR3 nucleotides: TGCGCCAGCAGCTTGGCGACATATCGCGAGGAGCTGTTTTTT. Its protein product is CASSLATYREELFF. This rearrangement joins TRBV5-1 to TRBJ1-4, with D hard to call. Matching the DNA end better, TRBJ2-2 makes the J call doubtful. The CDR3 covers 14 residues. CDR1 and CDR2 from the germline V gene are SGHRS and YFSETQ.

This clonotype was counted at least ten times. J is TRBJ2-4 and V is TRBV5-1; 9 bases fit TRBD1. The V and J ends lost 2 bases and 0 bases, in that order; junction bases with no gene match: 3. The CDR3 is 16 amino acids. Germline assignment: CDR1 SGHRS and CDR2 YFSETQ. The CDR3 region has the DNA TGCGCCAGCAGCTTAACGGACAGGGGAGCCAAAAACATTCAGTACTTC. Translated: CASSLTDRGAKNIQYF.

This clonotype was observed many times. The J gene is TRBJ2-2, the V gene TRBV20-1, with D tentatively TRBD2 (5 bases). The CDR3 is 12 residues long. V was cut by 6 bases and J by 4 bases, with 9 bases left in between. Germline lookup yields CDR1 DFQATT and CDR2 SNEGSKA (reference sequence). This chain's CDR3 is CSAGVGTGELFF. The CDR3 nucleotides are TGCAGTGCCGGGGTGGGCACCGGGGAGCTGTTTTTT.

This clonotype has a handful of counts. Written as DNA, the CDR3 is TGTGCCAGCAGCTTAGAAGCGGGCAGGGGGAACACCGGGGAGCTGTTTTTT. Translation gives CASSLEAGRGNTGELFF. This rearrangement joins TRBV11-2 to TRBJ2-2; D is tentatively TRBD1 or TRBD2 (6 bases each). Germline loops: CDR1 SGHAT, CDR2 FQNNGV. The V and J ends lost 0 bases and 1 base respectively, with 12 bases between them. CDR3 size: 17 residues.

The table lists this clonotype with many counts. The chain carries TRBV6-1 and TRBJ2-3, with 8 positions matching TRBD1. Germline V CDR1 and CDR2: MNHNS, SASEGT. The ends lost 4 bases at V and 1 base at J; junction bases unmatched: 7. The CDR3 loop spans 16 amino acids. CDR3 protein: CASSATRGRGTDTQYF. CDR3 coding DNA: TGTGCCAGCAGTGCTACCAGGGGGCGCGGCACAGATACGCAGTATTTT.

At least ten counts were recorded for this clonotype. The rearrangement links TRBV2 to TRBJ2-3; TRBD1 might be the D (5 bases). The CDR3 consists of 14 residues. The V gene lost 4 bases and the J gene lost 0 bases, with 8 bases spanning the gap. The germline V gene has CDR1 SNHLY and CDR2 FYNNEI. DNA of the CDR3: TGTGCCAGCAGTGGGACACTTAGCACAGATACGCAGTATTTT. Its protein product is CASSGTLSTDTQYF.

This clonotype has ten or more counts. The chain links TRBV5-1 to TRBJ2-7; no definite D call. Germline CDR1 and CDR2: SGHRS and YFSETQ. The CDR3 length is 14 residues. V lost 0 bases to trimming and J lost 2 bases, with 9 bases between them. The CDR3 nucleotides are TGCGCCAGCAGCTTGGCCGTCAGGACCTACGAGCAGTACTTC. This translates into CASSLAVRTYEQYF.

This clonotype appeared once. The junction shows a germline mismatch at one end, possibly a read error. CDR3 region: CAWTSGVSTGELSF. CDR3 coding DNA: TGTGCCTGGACTAGCGGGGTTAGCACCGGGGAGCTGTCTTTT. The chain uses TRBV30 and TRBJ2-2, with 9 positions matching TRBD2. Germline CDR1 and CDR2: GTSNPN and SVGIG (reference sequence). The CDR3 is 14 amino acids.

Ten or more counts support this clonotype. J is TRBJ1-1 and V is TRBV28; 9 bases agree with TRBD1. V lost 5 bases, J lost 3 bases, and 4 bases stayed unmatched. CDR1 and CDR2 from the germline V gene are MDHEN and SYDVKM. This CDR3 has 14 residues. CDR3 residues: CASSTGQGDTEAFF. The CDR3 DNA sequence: TGTGCCAGCAGTACGGGACAGGGCGACACTGAAGCTTTCTTT.

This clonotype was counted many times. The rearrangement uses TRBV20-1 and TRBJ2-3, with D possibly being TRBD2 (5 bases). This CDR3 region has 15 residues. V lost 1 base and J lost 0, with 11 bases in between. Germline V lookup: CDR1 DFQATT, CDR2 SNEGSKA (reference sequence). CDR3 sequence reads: CSARVGGLSTDTQYF. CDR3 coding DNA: TGCAGTGCTAGAGTCGGAGGTTTAAGCACAGATACGCAGTATTTT.